Listed here are 14 T cell receptor beta chains from one sample, sequenced in a study of blood T cell repertoires in COVID-19. Produced via immunoSEQ multiplex PCR; TCRdb's table is partial and in-frame only. The data hold over 85,000 clones, with about 72% observed a single time. Material for sequencing was peripheral blood. These receptors originate from a woman aged 55-69 years with acute or convalescent COVID-19.

The chain joins TRBV5-1 to TRBJ2-5; 12 bases line up with TRBD2. CDR3 length: 15 residues. Trimming took 4 bases from V and 3 from J; bases not matched to a gene: 4. From germline, CDR1 is SGHRS and CDR2 YFSETQ. Here the CDR3 DNA reads TGCGCCAGCAGCACTAGCGGGGGGTCCGAAGAGACCCAGTACTTC. Translated, it gives CASSTSGGSEETQYF.

The rearrangement uses TRBV10-3 and TRBJ2-5, with D possibly TRBD2 on 6 matching bases. The V and J ends lost 2 bases and 9 bases respectively, with 13 bases between them. The CDR3 sequence is 13 residues long. The germline V gene has CDR1 ENHRY and CDR2 SYGVKD. DNA of the CDR3: TGTGCCATCAGTGAGGACCAACCGGGGGCCCAGTACTTC. Protein product: CAISEDQPGAQYF.

The rearrangement uses TRBV3-1 (or the pseudogene TRBV3-2) and TRBJ1-2; 10 bases fit TRBD1. The germline V gene encodes CDR1 LGHDT and CDR2 YNNKEL (reference sequence). The J segment lost 7 bases and the V segment lost 4 bases, leaving 6 bases of the junction unmatched. The CDR3 runs 14 residues. The CDR3 sequence is CASSRQGAIGGYTF. In nucleotides, the CDR3 is TGTGCCAGCAGCCGACAGGGGGCTATTGGTGGCTACACCTTC.

In its sample, this clone was seen many times. The chain is built from TRBV7-2 and TRBJ2-7, with 7 positions matching TRBD1. Germline V gene lookup returns CDR1 SGHTA and CDR2 FQGNSA. CDR3 length equals 14 residues. V dropped 4 bases and J dropped 6; count of bases not matched to a gene: 9. The CDR3 reads CASSWTQGSGEQYF. CDR3 bases: TGTGCCAGCAGCTGGACACAGGGGTCCGGCGAGCAGTACTTC.

This clone has a handful of counts. The chain has TRBV9 and TRBJ2-7; TRBD2 aligns across 7 bases. The germline V gene has CDR1 SGDLS and CDR2 YYNGEE. The CDR3 spans 14 residues. V lost 4 bases to trimming and J lost 6 bases; unmatched junction nucleotides: 10. Here the CDR3 reads CASSPGLPLGEQYF. CDR3 nucleotide sequence: TGTGCCAGCAGCCCGGGACTACCTCTCGGCGAGCAGTACTTC.

This clone has only one observation. A much larger clone differs from this one at a single base, so this may be a read error. Other DNA sequences of this sample code for an identical CDR3. V and J are TRBV7-3 and TRBJ2-7; 8 bases map to TRBD2. Germline lookup yields CDR1 SGHTA and CDR2 FQGTGA. CDR3 size: 15 residues. The CDR3 protein is CASSLRGGRITCWYF. CDR3 DNA: TGTGCCAGCAGCTTACGCGGGGGGAGAATTACTTGTTGGTATTTC.

The chain links TRBV7-2 to TRBJ2-2, with D hard to call. The germline V and J ends were trimmed by 6 bases and 7 bases, with 12 bases remaining between them. This CDR3 region has 13 residues. Germline CDR1 and CDR2: SGHTA and FQGNSA. CDR3 sequence reads: CASRPDIIGELFF. The CDR3 DNA sequence: TGTGCCAGCAGACCCGACATCATCGGGGAGCTGTTTTTT.

V gene TRBV9 combines with J gene TRBJ1-4; D unresolved. V was trimmed by 0 bases and J by 4 bases, leaving 7 bases between them. This CDR3 comprises 14 residues. Germline V gives CDR1 SGDLS, CDR2 YYNGEE. CDR3 sequence reads: CASSVGGLNEKLFF. CDR3 nucleotide sequence: TGTGCCAGCAGCGTAGGAGGTCTTAATGAAAAACTGTTTTTT.

The genes are TRBV3-1 (or the pseudogene TRBV3-2) and TRBJ2-6, with 9 bases fitting TRBD1. V trimming: 1 base; J trimming: 5 bases; junction bases outside the gene matches: 9. The CDR3 runs 18 residues. Germline assignment: CDR1 LGHDT and CDR2 YNNKEL (reference sequence). The CDR3 region is CASSQGGGQGSWANVLTF. DNA of the CDR3: TGTGCCAGCAGCCAAGGCGGAGGACAGGGGTCATGGGCCAACGTCCTGACTTTC.

The chain links TRBV2 to TRBJ1-2; tentative D call: TRBD1 (6 bases). Looked up from germline, CDR1 is SNHLY and CDR2 is FYNNEI. V gave up 3 bases and J gave up 4 bases, with 9 bases separating them. CDR3 length equals 13 residues. The CDR3, as DNA: TGTGCCAGCAGTGAGGACAGTGGCTATGGCTACACCTTC. As protein: CASSEDSGYGYTF. The variable domain in full, completed from reference TRBV2 and TRBJ1-2, reads EPEVTQTPSHQVTQMGQEVILRCVPISNHLYFYWYRQILGQKVEFLVSFYNNEISEKSEIFDDQFSVERPDGSNFTLKIRSTKLEDSAMYFCASSEDSGYGYTFGSGTRLTVV.

The chain couples TRBV7-9 to TRBJ2-3; 8 bases map to TRBD1. Germline CDR1 and CDR2: SEHNR and FQNEAQ (reference sequence). V gave up 0 bases and J gave up 5 bases; unmatched junction bases: 4. CDR3 length: 15 amino acids. The CDR3 here is CASSLATGVVDTQYF. The CDR3 DNA follows: TGTGCCAGCAGCTTAGCGACAGGGGTAGTAGATACGCAGTATTTT.

The chain couples TRBV5-1 to TRBJ1-2, with a weak D call TRBD1 (5 bases). Germline V CDR1 and CDR2: SGHRS, YFSETQ. The length of the CDR3 is 13 residues. Trimming took off 3 bases at V and 4 bases at J, with 10 bases between the two ends. This chain's CDR3 is CASSSQERYGYTF. In DNA form, the CDR3 reads TGCGCCAGCAGCTCACAGGAACGCTATGGCTACACCTTC.

The chain links TRBV30 to TRBJ1-1, with TRBD1 matching over 9 bases. The length of the CDR3 is 15 residues. V lost 4 bases to trimming and J lost 1 base; unmatched junction nucleotides: 7. CDR1 GTSNPN and CDR2 SVGIG come from the germline V gene (reference sequence). The CDR3 nucleotides read TGTGCCTGGAACCGGGACAGGGTATCGAACACTGAAGCTTTCTTT. Residues: CAWNRDRVSNTEAFF.

Concerning this clone: The sample has other DNA sequences that encode this CDR3 too. The rearrangement uses TRBV5-1 and TRBJ1-3; D unresolved. Germline CDR1 SGHRS, CDR2 YFSETQ. V was cut by 0 bases and J by 0 bases, with 7 bases left in between. The CDR3 loop spans 15 amino acids. Here the CDR3 DNA reads TGCGCCAGCAGCTTGGCCGGGGACTCTGGAAACACCATATATTTT. Translating gives CASSLAGDSGNTIYF.